These 17 T cell receptor beta chains share one sample of origin, sequenced in a study of early T cells in non-severe SARS-CoV-2 infection. TCRdb re-called the 5' RACE reads with MiXCR, one entry per CDR3 protein. Of tens of thousands of distinct CDR3 sequences detected, over 10% appear once; the ten largest clones hold around 4.3%. Sample: whole blood. Receptors originate from an adult who was a healthcare worker with PCR-confirmed SARS-CoV-2 infection or an uninfected control (not recorded which).

The V gene is TRBV10-1, the J gene TRBJ2-1, with no clear D. There are 13 residues in the CDR3. Germline V gene sequence: CDR1 WNHNN, CDR2 SYGVQD (reference sequence). Trimming left V 3 bases short and J 6 bases short, with 9 bases between. CDR3 DNA sequence: TGCGCCAGCAGTGATGGGAATAGCAATGAGCAGTTCTTC. It encodes CASSDGNSNEQFF.

A few counts support this clonotype. The chain links TRBV29-1 to TRBJ2-3; no reliable D call. Looked up from germline, CDR1 is SQVTM and CDR2 is ANQGSEA. The CDR3 consists of 13 residues. V gave up 7 bases and J gave up 0 bases, with 11 bases separating them. The chain's CDR3 is CSADGSSTDTQYF. The DNA of the CDR3 is TGCAGCGCCGACGGCTCTAGCACAGATACGCAGTATTTT.

This clonotype has at least ten counts. The J gene is TRBJ2-3, the V gene TRBV29-1; D remains ambiguous. The CDR3 has 15 residues. Between the trimmed V and J ends, which lost 0 bases and 7 bases, there was a span of 17 bases. The germline gives CDR1 SQVTM, CDR2 ANQGSEA. Here the CDR3 reads CSVEDQGSSLNTQYF. The DNA of the CDR3 is TGCAGCGTTGAAGATCAAGGGTCGAGCCTGAATACGCAGTATTTT.

This clonotype was detected ten times or more. V is TRBV10-3 and J is TRBJ2-3; TRBD2 matches at 7 bases. Trimming took 2 bases from V and 4 from J; bases not matched to a gene: 3. This CDR3 comprises 14 residues. The germline V gene encodes CDR1 ENHRY and CDR2 SYGVKD. CDR3 in amino acids: CAISEGLEADTQYF. CDR3 coding DNA: TGTGCCATCAGTGAGGGACTAGAGGCAGATACGCAGTATTTT.

The table lists this clonotype with many counts. The rearrangement uses TRBV7-9 and TRBJ2-3; 13 bases map to TRBD2. Trimming cost V 5 bases and J 2 bases; bases outside gene matches: 4. This CDR3 is 16 amino acids long. The germline gives CDR1 SEHNR, CDR2 FQNEAQ (reference sequence). CDR3 residues: CASSPGLAGITDTQYF. Written as DNA, the CDR3 is TGTGCCAGCAGCCCGGGACTAGCGGGGATCACAGATACGCAGTATTTT.

This clonotype has more than one count but fewer than ten. The chain has TRBV12-3 or TRBV12-4 and TRBJ1-1, with unresolved D. With 6 bases removed from V and 0 bases from J, the gap between germline ends came to 8 bases. The CDR3 loop spans 13 amino acids. CDR3 region: CASSREMNTEAFF. CDR3 in DNA: TGTGCCAGCAGCAGAGAAATGAACACTGAAGCTTTCTTT.

This clonotype has more than one count but fewer than ten. V usage is TRBV20-1 and J usage is TRBJ1-2, with D perhaps TRBD1 (5 bases). CDR1 DFQATT and CDR2 SNEGSKA come from the germline V gene (reference sequence). CDR3 size: 15 residues. V dropped 2 bases and J dropped 1 base, with 14 bases sitting between them. CDR3: CSARRPGRSNYGYTF. The CDR3 nucleotides read TGCAGTGCTAGAAGACCGGGACGGAGTAACTATGGCTACACCTTC.

This clonotype was observed a handful of times. This chain uses TRBV5-1 with TRBJ2-1; TRBD2 might be the D (6 bases). Germline assignment: CDR1 SGHRS and CDR2 YFSETQ. The CDR3 sequence is 13 residues long. V was cut by 0 bases and J by 7 bases, with 8 bases left in between. In DNA form, the CDR3 reads TGCGCCAGCAGCTTGGCCGGACTAAATGAGCAGTTCTTC. It is translated as CASSLAGLNEQFF.

The chain couples TRBV15 to TRBJ1-4; 9 bases line up with TRBD1. The CDR3 totals 15 residues. Germline CDR1 reads LNHNV; CDR2 reads YYDKDF (reference sequence). Losses at the gene ends were 4 bases for V and 8 bases for J; bases not matched to a gene: 8. CDR3 DNA sequence: TGTGCCACCAGCATACAACAGGGGGCGCGGGAAAAACTGTTTTTT. It translates to CATSIQQGAREKLFF.

In its sample, this clonotype ranks as medium-sized (0.01 to 0.1%). The V call is TRBV30, the J call TRBJ1-1; the match to TRBD1 covers 9 bases. The J segment lost 5 bases and the V segment lost 4 bases, leaving 8 bases of the junction unmatched. The CDR3 has 14 residues. Germline CDR1 GTSNPN, CDR2 SVGIG (reference sequence). The CDR3 nucleotides read TGTGCCTGGACCTTCGGGACAGGGTCTACTGAAGCTTTCTTT. As protein: CAWTFGTGSTEAFF.

This clonotype was counted a few times. The chain couples TRBV30 to TRBJ2-5, with 11 bases matching TRBD2. J lost 4 bases, V lost 3 bases, and 7 bases had no gene match. Germline lookup yields CDR1 GTSNPN and CDR2 SVGIG (reference sequence). The CDR3 totals 15 residues. Written as DNA, the CDR3 is TGTGCCTGGAGCTTTAGCGGGGGGGCCGGAGAGACCCAGTACTTC. This encodes CAWSFSGGAGETQYF.

This clonotype was seen more than once but under ten times. The chain carries TRBV5-1 and TRBJ2-7; tentative D call: TRBD1 (5 bases). The V end was cut by 4 bases, the J end by 3 bases, with 14 bases between. This CDR3 region has 14 residues. In germline, CDR1 is SGHRS, CDR2 YFSETQ. CDR3 nucleotide sequence: TGCGCCAGCAGCCCACCGACAGATATCTACGAGCAGTACTTC. Amino acid sequence: CASSPPTDIYEQYF.

Many counts were recorded for this clonotype. V gene TRBV20-1 combines with J gene TRBJ1-3; no clear D gene. Looked up from germline, CDR1 is DFQATT and CDR2 is SNEGSKA (reference sequence). The CDR3 is 12 amino acids. Trimming pared 6 bases from V and 2 bases from J, leaving 8 bases between. DNA for the CDR3: TGCAGTGCCCGGGCTCCTGGAAACACCATATATTTT. Residues: CSARAPGNTIYF.

The chain employs TRBV11-3 and TRBJ2-1, with a weak D call TRBD2 (6 bases). Per germline, CDR1 SGHNT and CDR2 YENEEA. The CDR3 loop spans 16 amino acids. Trimming took 5 bases from V and 7 from J, leaving 21 bases between them. The CDR3 here is CASSPFGQGGKNEQFF. In DNA, the CDR3 is TGTGCCAGCAGCCCCTTCGGCCAGGGCGGGAAGAATGAGCAGTTCTTC.

This clonotype occurred a few times. The chain employs TRBV7-9 and TRBJ2-7; the D is unclear. The CDR3 is made up of 14 amino acids. V was shortened by 0 bases and J by 3 bases, with 9 bases between the two germline ends. The germline V gene has CDR1 SEHNR and CDR2 FQNEAQ (reference sequence). The CDR3 coding sequence is TGTGCCAGCAGCTTAGCACAGAACCGCTACGAGCAGTACTTC. Encoded protein: CASSLAQNRYEQYF.

This clonotype came up many times. The chain recombines TRBV7-2 with TRBJ2-1, with 11 bases identical to TRBD1. This CDR3 comprises 14 residues. Germline assignment: CDR1 SGHTA and CDR2 FQGNSA. Trimming at V came to 5 bases and at J to 10 bases, leaving 7 bases not matched to a gene. CDR3 nucleotides: TGTGCCAGCAGCCCGGACAGGGGGCAGGGGGAGCAGTTCTTC. It codes for CASSPDRGQGEQFF.

This clonotype was seen ten or more times. The V gene is TRBV19, the J gene TRBJ1-4; 9 bases match TRBD1. The trim removed 4 bases at V and 8 bases at J, leaving 8 bases unmatched. The CDR3 loop spans 15 amino acids. Germline V gene lookup returns CDR1 LNHDA and CDR2 SQIVND (reference sequence). Here the CDR3 reads CASSTDRGEGEKLFF. The CDR3 coding sequence is TGTGCCAGTAGTACGGACAGGGGAGAAGGGGAAAAACTGTTTTTT.